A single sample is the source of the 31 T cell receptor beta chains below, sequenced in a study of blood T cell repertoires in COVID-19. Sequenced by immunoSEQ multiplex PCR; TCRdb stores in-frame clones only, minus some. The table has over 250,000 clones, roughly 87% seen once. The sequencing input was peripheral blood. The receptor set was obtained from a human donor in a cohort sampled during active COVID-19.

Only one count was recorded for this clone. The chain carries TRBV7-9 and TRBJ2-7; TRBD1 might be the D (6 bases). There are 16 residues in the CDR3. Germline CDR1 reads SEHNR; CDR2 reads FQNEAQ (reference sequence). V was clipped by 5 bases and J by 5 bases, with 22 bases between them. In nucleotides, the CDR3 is TGTGCCAGCAGCCTATCCCAGGGGCGTGCTTCTAACGAGCAGTACTTC. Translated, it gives CASSLSQGRASNEQYF.

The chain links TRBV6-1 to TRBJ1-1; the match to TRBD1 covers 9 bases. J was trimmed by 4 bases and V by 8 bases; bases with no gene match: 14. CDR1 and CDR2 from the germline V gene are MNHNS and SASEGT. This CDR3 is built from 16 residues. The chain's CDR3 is CASGGQGPQWGTEAFF. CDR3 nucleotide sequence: TGTGCCAGCGGTGGACAGGGGCCGCAATGGGGCACTGAAGCTTTCTTT.

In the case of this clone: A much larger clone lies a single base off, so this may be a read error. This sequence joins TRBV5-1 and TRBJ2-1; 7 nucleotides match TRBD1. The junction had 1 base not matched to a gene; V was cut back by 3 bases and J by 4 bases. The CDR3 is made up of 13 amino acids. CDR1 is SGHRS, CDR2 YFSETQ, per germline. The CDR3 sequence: CASSSGQYNEQFF. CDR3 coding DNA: TGCGCCAGCAGCTCGGGACAGTACAATGAGCAGTTCTTC.

The CDR3 nucleotides read TGTGCCAGCCACCGGACAGGGGGCAATTGGGAGACCCAGTACTTC. Translation: CASHRTGGNWETQYF. J is TRBJ2-5 and V is TRBV2; TRBD1 matches 11 bases. There are 15 residues in the CDR3. The germline V gene encodes CDR1 SNHLY and CDR2 FYNNEI. Unmatched junction bases numbered 10, after V lost 8 bases and J lost 5 bases.

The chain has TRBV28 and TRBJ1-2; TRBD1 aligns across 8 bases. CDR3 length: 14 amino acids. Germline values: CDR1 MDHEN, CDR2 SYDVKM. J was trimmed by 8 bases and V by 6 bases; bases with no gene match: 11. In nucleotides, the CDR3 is TGTGCCAGCAGAGAGACAGGGGCCCCGCTGGGCTACACCTTC. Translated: CASRETGAPLGYTF.

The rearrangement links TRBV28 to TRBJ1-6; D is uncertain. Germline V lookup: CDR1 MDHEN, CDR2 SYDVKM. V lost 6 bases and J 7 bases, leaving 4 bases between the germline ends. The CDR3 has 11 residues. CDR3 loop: CASRQNSPLHF. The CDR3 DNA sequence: TGTGCCAGCAGACAAAATTCACCCCTCCACTTT. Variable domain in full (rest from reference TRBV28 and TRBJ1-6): DVKVTQSSRYLVKRTGEKVFLECVQDMDHENMFWYRQDPGLGLRLIYFSYDVKMKEKGDIPEGYSVSREKKERFSLILESASTNQTSMYLCASRQNSPLHFGNGTRLTVT.

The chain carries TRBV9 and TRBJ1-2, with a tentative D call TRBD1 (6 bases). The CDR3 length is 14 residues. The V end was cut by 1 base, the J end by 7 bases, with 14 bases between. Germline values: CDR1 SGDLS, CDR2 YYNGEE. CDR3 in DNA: TGTGCCAGCAGCGTAACAGGGTCGTTGGGTGGCTACACCTTC. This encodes CASSVTGSLGGYTF.

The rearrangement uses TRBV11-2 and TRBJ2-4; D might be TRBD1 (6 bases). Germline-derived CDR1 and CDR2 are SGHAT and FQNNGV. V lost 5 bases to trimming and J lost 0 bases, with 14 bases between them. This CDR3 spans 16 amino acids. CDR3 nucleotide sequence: TGTGCCAGCAGCCTCGGACAGACGCTAGCCAAAAACATTCAGTACTTC. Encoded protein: CASSLGQTLAKNIQYF.

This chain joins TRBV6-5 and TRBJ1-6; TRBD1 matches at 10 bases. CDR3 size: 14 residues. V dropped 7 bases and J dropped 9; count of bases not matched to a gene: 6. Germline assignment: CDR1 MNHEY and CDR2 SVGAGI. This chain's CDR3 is CASIPGTGASPLHF. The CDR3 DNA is TGTGCCAGCATCCCCGGGACAGGGGCTTCACCCCTCCACTTT.

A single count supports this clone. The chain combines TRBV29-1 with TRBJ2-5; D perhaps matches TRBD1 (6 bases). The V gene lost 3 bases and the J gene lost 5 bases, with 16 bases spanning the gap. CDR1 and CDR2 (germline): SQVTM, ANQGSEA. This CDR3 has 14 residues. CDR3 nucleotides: TGCAGCGTTGAGGGCAGGGGTTTAATTGAGACCCAGTACTTC. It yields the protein CSVEGRGLIETQYF.

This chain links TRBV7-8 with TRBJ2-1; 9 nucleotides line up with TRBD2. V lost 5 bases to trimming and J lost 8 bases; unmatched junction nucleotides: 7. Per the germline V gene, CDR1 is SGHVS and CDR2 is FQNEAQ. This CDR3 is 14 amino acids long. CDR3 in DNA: TGTGCCAGCAGCCCACGGACTAGCGCGGATGAGCAGTTCTTC. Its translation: CASSPRTSADEQFF. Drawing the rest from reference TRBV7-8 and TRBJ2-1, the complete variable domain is GAGVSQSPRYKVAKRGQDVALRCDPISGHVSLFWYQQALGQGPEFLTYFQNEAQLDKSGLPSDRFFAERPEGSVSTLKIQRTQQEDSAVYLCASSPRTSADEQFFGPGTRLTVL.

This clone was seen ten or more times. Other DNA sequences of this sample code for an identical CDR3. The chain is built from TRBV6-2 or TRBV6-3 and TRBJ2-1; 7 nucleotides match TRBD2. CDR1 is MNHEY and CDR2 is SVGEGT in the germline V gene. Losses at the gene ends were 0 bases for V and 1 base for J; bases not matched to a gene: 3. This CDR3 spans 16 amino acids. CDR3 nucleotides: TGTGCCAGCAGTTACTCGCCTAGCGGATCCTACAATGAGCAGTTCTTC. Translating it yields CASSYSPSGSYNEQFF.

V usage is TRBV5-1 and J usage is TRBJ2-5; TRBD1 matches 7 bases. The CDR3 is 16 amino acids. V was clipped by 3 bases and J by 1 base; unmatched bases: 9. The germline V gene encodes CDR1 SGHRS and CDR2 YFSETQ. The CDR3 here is CASSSSGTASQETQYF. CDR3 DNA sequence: TGCGCCAGCAGCTCATCCGGGACAGCGTCCCAAGAGACCCAGTACTTC. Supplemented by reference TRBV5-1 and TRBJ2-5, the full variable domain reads KAGVTQTPRYLIKTRGQQVTLSCSPISGHRSVSWYQQTPGQGLQFLFEYFSETQRNKGNFPGRFSGRQFSNSRSEMNVSTLELGDSALYLCASSSSGTASQETQYFGPGTRLLVL.

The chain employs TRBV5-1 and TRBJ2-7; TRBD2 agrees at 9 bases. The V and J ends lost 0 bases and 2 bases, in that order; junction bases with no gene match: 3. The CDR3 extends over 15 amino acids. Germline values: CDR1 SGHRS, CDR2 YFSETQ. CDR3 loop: CASSLEGGRAYEQYF. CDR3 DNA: TGCGCCAGCAGCTTGGAGGGCGGGAGGGCCTACGAGCAGTACTTC.

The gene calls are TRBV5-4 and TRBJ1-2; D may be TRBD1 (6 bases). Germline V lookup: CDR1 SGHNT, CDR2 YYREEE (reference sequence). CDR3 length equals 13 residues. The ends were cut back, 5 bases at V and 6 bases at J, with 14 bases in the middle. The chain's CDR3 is CASRDPPGDGYTF. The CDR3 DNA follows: TGTGCCAGCAGGGACCCCCCAGGGGATGGCTACACCTTC. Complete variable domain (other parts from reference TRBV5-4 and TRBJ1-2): ETGVTQSPTHLIKTRGQQVTLRCSSQSGHNTVSWYQQALGQGPQFIFQYYREEENGRGNFPPRFSGLQFPNYSSELNVNALELDDSALYLCASRDPPGDGYTFGSGTRLTVV.

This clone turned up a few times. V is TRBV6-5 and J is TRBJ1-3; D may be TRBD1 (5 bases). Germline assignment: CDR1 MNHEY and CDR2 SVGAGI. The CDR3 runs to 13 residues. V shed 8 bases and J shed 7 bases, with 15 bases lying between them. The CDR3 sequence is CASPMGGRNTIYF. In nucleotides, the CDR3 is TGTGCCAGCCCAATGGGGGGGAGGAACACCATATATTTT.

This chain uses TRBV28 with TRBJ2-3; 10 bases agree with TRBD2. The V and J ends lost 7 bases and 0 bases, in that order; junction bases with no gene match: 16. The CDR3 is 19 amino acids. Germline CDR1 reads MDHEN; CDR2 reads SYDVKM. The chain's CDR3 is CASIVAASGSASSTDTQYF. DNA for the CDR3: TGTGCCAGCATTGTAGCGGCTAGCGGGAGTGCGTCAAGCACAGATACGCAGTATTTT.

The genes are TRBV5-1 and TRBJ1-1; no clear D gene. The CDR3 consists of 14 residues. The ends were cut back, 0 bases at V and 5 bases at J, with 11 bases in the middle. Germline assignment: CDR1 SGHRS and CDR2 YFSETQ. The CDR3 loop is CASSLGGIDTEAFF. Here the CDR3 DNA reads TGCGCCAGCAGCTTGGGAGGGATTGATACTGAAGCTTTCTTT.

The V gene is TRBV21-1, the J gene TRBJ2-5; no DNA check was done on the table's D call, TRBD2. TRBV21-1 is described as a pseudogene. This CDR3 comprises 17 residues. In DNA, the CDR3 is TGTGCCACAGGGGAGGGGGGTAGTTTTGGACTACAAGAGACCCAGTACTTC. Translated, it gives CATGEGGSFGLQETQYF.

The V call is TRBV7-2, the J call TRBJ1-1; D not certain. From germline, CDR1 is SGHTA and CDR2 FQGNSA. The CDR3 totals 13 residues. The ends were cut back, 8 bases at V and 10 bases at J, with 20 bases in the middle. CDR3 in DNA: TGTGCCAGCGGCCGGTCGGAGGGCTTAGGAGCTTTCTTT. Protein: CASGRSEGLGAFF.

CDR3 in DNA: TGCGCCAGCAGGGAGACAGGGGTGGGAGAGACCCAGTACTTC. This encodes CASRETGVGETQYF. The chain joins TRBV10-2 to TRBJ2-5, with 8 bases aligning to TRBD1. Germline CDR1 reads WSHSY; CDR2 reads SAAADI. J lost 4 bases, V lost 6 bases, and 7 bases had no gene match. CDR3 length: 14 residues.

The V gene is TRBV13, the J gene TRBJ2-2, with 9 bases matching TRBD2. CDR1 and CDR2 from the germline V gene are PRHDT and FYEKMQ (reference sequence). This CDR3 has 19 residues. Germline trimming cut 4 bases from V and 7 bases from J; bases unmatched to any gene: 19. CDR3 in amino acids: CASSSSRQRIAGAVGELFF. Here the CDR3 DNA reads TGTGCCAGCAGCTCCTCAAGACAGAGAATAGCGGGAGCAGTCGGGGAGCTGTTTTTT.

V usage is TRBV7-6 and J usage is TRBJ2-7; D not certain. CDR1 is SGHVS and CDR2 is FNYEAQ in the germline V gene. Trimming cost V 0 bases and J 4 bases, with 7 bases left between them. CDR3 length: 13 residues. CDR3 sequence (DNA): TGTGCCAGCAGCTTAGCGCCTGCGTACGAGCAGTACTTC. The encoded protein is CASSLAPAYEQYF.

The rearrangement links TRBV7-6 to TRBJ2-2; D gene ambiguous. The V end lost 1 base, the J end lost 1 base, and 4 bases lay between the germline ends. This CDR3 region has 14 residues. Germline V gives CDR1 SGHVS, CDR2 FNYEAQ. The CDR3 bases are TGTGCCAGCAGCTTAGTGCGGAACACCGGGGAGCTGTTTTTT. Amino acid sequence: CASSLVRNTGELFF.

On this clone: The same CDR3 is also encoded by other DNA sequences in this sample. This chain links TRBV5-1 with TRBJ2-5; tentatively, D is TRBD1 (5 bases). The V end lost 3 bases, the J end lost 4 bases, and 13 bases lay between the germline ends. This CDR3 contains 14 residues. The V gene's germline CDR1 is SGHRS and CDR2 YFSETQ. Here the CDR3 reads CASSSASGLETQYF. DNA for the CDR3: TGCGCCAGCAGCTCAGCTTCAGGGTTAGAGACCCAGTACTTC.

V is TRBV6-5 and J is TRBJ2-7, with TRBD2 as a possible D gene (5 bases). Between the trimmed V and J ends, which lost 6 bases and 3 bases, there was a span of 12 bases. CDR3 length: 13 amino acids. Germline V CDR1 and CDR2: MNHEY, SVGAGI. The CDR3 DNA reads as TGTGCCAGCAGGGCGGGTCTACTCTACGAGCAGTACTTC. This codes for CASRAGLLYEQYF.

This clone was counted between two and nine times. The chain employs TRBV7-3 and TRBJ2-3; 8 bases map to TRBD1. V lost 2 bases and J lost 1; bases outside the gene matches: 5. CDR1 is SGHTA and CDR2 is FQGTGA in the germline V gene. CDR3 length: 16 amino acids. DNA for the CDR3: TGTGCCAGCAGCTTAGACGGGGGACAGGGCACAGATACGCAGTATTTT. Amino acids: CASSLDGGQGTDTQYF.

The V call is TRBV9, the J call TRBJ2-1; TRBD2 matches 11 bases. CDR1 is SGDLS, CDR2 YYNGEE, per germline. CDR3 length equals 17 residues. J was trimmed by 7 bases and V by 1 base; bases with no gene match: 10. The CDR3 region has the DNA TGTGCCAGCAGCGTAAGGGATAGCGGGAGGGGGGAGAATGAGCAGTTCTTC. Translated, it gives CASSVRDSGRGENEQFF.

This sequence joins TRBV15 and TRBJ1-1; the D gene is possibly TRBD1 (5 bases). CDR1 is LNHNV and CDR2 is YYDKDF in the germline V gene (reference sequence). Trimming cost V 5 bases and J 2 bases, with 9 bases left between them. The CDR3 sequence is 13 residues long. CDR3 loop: CATSLDTNTEAFF. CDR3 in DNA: TGTGCCACCAGCTTGGACACAAACACTGAAGCTTTCTTT.

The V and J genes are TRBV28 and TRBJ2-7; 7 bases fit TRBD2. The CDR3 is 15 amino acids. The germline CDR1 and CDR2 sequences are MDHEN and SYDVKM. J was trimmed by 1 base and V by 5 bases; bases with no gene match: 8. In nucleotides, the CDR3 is TGTGCCAGCAGTCTATCTAGCGGACTTTCCTACGAGCAGTACTTC. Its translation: CASSLSSGLSYEQYF. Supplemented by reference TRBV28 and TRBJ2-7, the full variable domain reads DVKVTQSSRYLVKRTGEKVFLECVQDMDHENMFWYRQDPGLGLRLIYFSYDVKMKEKGDIPEGYSVSREKKERFSLILESASTNQTSMYLCASSLSSGLSYEQYFGPGTRLTVT.

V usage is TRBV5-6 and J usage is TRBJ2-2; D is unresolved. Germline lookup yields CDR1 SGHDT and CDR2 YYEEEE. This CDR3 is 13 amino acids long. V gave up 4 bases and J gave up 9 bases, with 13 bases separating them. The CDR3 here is CASSRGMAWELFF. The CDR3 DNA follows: TGTGCCAGCAGCCGTGGTATGGCTTGGGAGCTGTTTTTT.